This TCR beta chain was retrieved from a study of beta chain features in type 1 diabetes. Expressed TCRB transcripts were sequenced because the entire RNA isolate underwent reverse transcription. Generated by immunoSEQ multiplex PCR, the TCRdb table keeps only in-frame clones and is missing some. The table includes around 500,000 clones, roughly an eighth detected once. The V segment lost 0 bases and the J segment 0 bases; nucleotides outside the gene matches: 6. Germline V gene sequence: CDR1 GTSNPN, CDR2 SVGIG (reference sequence). The CDR3 is 17 amino acids. Input material: naive CD4+ T cells from blood. This receptor was identified in a young woman in good health. V is TRBV30 and J is TRBJ2-3; TRBD2 agrees at 10 bases. As DNA, the CDR3 is TGTGCCTGGAGTGTAGCCCGGACTAGCGGTAGCACAGATACGCAGTATTTT. Protein product: CAWSVARTSGSTDTQYF.